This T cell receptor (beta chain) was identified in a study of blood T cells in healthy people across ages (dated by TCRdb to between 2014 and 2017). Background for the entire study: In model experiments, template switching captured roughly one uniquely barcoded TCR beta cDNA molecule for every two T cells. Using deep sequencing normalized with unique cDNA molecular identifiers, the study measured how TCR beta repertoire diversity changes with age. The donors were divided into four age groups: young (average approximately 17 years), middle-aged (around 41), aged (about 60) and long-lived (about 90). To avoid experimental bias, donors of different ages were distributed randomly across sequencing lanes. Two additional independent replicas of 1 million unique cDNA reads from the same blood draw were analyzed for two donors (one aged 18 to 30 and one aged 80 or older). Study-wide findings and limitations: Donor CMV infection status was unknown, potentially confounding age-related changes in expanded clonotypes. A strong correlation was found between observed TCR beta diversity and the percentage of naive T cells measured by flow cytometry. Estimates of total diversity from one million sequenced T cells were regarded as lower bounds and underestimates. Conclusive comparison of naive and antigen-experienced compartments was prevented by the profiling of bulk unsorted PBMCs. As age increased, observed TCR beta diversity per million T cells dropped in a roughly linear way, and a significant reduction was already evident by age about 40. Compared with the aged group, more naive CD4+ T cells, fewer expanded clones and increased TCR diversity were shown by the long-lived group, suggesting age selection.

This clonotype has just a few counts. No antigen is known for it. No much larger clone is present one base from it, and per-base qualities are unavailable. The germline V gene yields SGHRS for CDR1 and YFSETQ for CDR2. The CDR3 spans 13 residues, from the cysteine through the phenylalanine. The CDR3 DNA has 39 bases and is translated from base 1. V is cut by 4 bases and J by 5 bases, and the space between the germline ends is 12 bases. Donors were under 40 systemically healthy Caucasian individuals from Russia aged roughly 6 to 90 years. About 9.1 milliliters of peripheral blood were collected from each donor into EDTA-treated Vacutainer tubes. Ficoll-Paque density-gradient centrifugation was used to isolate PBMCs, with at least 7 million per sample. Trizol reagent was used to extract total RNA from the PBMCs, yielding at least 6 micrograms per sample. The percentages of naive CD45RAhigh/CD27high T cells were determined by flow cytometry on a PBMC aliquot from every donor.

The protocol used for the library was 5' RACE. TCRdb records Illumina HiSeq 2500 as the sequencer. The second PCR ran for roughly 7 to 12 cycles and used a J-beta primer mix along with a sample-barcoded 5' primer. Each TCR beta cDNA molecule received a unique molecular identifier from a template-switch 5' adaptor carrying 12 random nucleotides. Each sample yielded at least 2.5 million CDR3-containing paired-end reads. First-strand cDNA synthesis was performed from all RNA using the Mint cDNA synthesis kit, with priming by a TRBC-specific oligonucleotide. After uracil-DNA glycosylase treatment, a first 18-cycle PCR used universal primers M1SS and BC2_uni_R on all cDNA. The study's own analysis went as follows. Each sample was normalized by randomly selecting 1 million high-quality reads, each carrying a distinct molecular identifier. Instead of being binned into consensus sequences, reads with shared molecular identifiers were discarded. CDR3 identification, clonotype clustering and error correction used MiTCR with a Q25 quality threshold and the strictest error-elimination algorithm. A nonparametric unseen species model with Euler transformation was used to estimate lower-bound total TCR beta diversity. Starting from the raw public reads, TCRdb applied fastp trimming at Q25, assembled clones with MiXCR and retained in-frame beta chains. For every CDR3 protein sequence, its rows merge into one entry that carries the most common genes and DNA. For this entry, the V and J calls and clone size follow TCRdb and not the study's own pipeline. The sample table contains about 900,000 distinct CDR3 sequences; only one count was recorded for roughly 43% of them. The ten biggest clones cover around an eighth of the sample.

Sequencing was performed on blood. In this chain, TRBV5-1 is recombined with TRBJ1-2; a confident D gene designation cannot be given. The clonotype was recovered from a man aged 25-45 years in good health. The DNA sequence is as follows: TGCGCCAGCAGCCCCGCAGGTGATTATGGCTACACCTTC. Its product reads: CASSPAGDYGYTF.